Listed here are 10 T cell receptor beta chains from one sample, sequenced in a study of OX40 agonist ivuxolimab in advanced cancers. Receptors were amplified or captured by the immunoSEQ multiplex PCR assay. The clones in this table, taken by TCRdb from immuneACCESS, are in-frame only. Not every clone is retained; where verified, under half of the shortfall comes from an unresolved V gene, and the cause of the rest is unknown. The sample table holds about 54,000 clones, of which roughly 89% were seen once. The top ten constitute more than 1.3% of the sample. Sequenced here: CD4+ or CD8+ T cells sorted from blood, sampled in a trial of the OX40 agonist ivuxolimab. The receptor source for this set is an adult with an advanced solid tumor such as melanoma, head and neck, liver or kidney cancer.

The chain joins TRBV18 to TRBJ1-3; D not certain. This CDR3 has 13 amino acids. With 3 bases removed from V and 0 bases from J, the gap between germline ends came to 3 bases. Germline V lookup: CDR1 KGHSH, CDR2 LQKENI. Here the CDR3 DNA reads TGTGCCAGCTCACCGGACTCTGGAAACACCATATATTTT. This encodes CASSPDSGNTIYF.

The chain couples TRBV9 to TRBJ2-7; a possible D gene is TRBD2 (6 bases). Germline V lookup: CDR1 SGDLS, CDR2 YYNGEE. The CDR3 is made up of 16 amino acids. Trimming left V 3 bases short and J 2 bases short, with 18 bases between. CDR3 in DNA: TGTGCCAGCAGCGAGGGCGGGGCAGGGAACACCTACGAGCAGTACTTC. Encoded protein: CASSEGGAGNTYEQYF.

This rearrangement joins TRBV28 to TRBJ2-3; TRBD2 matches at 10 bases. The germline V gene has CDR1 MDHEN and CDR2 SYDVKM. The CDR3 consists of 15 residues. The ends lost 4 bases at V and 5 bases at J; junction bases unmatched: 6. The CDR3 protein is CASSSPVAGGDTQYF. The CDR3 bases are TGTGCCAGCAGTTCGCCTGTAGCGGGGGGAGATACGCAGTATTTT.

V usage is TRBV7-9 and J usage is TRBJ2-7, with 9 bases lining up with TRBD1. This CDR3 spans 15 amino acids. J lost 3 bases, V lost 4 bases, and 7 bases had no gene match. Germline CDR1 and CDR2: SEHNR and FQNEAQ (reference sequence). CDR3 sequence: CASSSWDRANYEQYF. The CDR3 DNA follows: TGTGCCAGCAGCTCCTGGGACAGGGCCAACTACGAGCAGTACTTC.

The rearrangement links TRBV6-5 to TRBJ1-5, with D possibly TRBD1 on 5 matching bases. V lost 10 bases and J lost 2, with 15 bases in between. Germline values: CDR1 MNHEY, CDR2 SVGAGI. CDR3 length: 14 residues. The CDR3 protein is CATTPRDGNQPQHF. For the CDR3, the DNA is TGTGCCACGACTCCTCGGGACGGCAATCAGCCCCAGCATTTT.

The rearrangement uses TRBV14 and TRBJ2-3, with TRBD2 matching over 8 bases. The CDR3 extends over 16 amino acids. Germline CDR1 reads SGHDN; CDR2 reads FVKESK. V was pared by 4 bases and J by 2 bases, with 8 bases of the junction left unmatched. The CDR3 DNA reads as TGTGCCAGCAGCCGGGTAGCGGGACGGATCACAGATACGCAGTATTTT. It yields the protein CASSRVAGRITDTQYF.

The CDR3, as DNA: TGTGCCAGCAGTGCTCAGGCGAACTATGGCTACACCTTC. Its translation is CASSAQANYGYTF. The gene calls are TRBV6-1 and TRBJ1-2; D call uncertain. Per the germline V gene, CDR1 is MNHNS and CDR2 is SASEGT. This CDR3 has 13 residues. The ends were cut back, 4 bases at V and 2 bases at J, with 8 bases in the middle.

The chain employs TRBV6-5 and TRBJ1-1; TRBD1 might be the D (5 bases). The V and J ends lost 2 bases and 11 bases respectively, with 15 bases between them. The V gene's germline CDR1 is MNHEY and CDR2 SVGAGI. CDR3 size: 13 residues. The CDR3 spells CASSYGADMGAFF. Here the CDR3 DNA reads TGTGCCAGCAGTTACGGGGCGGACATGGGCGCTTTCTTT.

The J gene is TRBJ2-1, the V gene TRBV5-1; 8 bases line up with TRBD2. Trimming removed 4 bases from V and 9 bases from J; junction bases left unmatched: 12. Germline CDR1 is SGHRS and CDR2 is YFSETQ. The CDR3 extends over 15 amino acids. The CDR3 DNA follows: TGCGCCAGCAGCCTCACTTCCGGGGGGGCAGGTGAGCAGTTCTTC. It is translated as CASSLTSGGAGEQFF.

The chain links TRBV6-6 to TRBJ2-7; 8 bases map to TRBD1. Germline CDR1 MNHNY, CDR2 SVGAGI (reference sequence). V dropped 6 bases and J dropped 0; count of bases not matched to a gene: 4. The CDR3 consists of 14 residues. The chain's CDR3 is CASSHDRGSYEQYF. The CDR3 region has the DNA TGTGCCAGCAGCCATGACAGGGGCTCCTACGAGCAGTACTTC.